These 15 T cell receptor beta chains came from one sample sequenced in a study of beta chain features in type 1 diabetes. The entirety of the isolated RNA underwent reverse transcription, so expressed TCRB transcripts were sequenced. Some clones are missing from TCRdb's copy, which holds only in-frame ones; the method was immunoSEQ multiplex PCR. Among more than 110,000 clones listed, 6.9% were seen once. The sequencing input was central memory CD4+ T cells from blood. The source is a woman in her thirties in good health.

The gene calls are TRBV7-3 and TRBJ2-1; 9 bases match TRBD2. The CDR3 spans 15 residues. CDR1 is SGHTA and CDR2 is FQGTGA in the germline V gene. V shed 1 base, J shed 6 bases, and the junction held 4 bases outside the gene matches. In nucleotides, the CDR3 is TGTGCCAGCAGCTTAATAGCGGGAGAAGGCAATGAGCAGTTCTTC. Residues: CASSLIAGEGNEQFF.

This clone appeared many times. The rearrangement links TRBV5-1 to TRBJ1-1; D perhaps matches TRBD1 (5 bases). Germline CDR1 is SGHRS and CDR2 is YFSETQ. Trimming shortened V by 0 bases and J by 8 bases, and 11 bases separated the two germline ends. This CDR3 has 13 amino acids. The CDR3 region is CASSLVVQGEAFF. The CDR3 nucleotides are TGCGCCAGCAGCTTGGTTGTCCAGGGAGAAGCTTTCTTT.

The chain employs TRBV11-2 and TRBJ2-7; D remains ambiguous. This CDR3 is 11 amino acids long. V dropped 3 bases and J dropped 9 bases, with 9 bases sitting between them. CDR1 and CDR2 from the germline V gene are SGHAT and FQNNGV. CDR3 sequence (DNA): TGTGCCAGCAGCTTCGGTGTAGCGCAGTACTTC. Translation: CASSFGVAQYF.

This clone was observed at least ten times. The chain is built from TRBV7-9 and TRBJ2-1; D might be TRBD1 (6 bases). CDR3 size: 15 residues. Germline V gene data show CDR1 as SEHNR and CDR2 as FQNEAQ (reference sequence). V lost 8 bases to trimming and J lost 4 bases, with 18 bases between them. CDR3 region: CASDIPPGEYNEQFF. As DNA, the CDR3 is TGTGCCAGCGACATACCCCCAGGGGAATACAATGAGCAGTTCTTC.

The rearrangement links TRBV6-6 to TRBJ2-7; 9 nucleotides align to TRBD2. V shed 2 bases, J shed 3 bases, and the junction held 5 bases outside the gene matches. The V gene's germline CDR1 is MNHNY and CDR2 SVGAGI (reference sequence). The CDR3 is 15 amino acids. CDR3: CASSYEREEFYEQYF. DNA of the CDR3: TGTGCCAGCAGTTACGAGCGGGAGGAGTTCTACGAGCAGTACTTC.

V usage is TRBV6-5 and J usage is TRBJ2-7; 7 positions match TRBD1. The CDR3 is 13 amino acids. Germline assignment: CDR1 MNHEY and CDR2 SVGAGI. After removal of 2 bases from V and 5 bases from J, the junction contained 3 bases not matched to a gene. The CDR3 protein is CASSYDRDHEQYF. The DNA of the CDR3 is TGTGCCAGCAGTTACGACAGGGACCACGAGCAGTACTTC.

This clone was counted ten times or more. Here the CDR3 reads CASSDQGAGEQYF. The CDR3 bases are TGTGCCAGCAGTGATCAGGGAGCGGGCGAGCAGTACTTC. V is TRBV28 and J is TRBJ2-7, with D possibly matching TRBD2 (6 bases). Germline V CDR1 and CDR2: MDHEN, SYDVKM. The CDR3 sequence is 13 residues long. Trimming took off 5 bases at V and 6 bases at J, with 14 bases between the two ends.

This clone was found a few times. The CDR3 sequence is CASSYQSGAGGELFF. DNA for the CDR3: TGTGCCAGCAGTTACCAGTCAGGGGCGGGCGGGGAGCTGTTTTTT. The genes are TRBV6-5 and TRBJ2-2; D possibly corresponds to TRBD1 (6 bases). From germline, CDR1 is MNHEY and CDR2 SVGAGI. CDR3 size: 15 residues. The germline V and J ends were trimmed by 2 bases and 7 bases, with 14 bases remaining between them.

This clone has just a few counts. The V call is TRBV9, the J call TRBJ2-1, with a tentative D call TRBD2 (5 bases). Trimming took 7 bases from V and 0 from J, leaving 11 bases between them. This CDR3 comprises 14 residues. Germline CDR1 SGDLS, CDR2 YYNGEE. CDR3 region: CASASPGSYNEQFF. The CDR3 DNA is TGTGCCAGCGCTAGCCCCGGCTCCTACAATGAGCAGTTCTTC.

This clone has more than one count but fewer than ten. The chain links TRBV28 to TRBJ2-7; D is unresolved. Germline V gene sequence: CDR1 MDHEN, CDR2 SYDVKM. Trimming took 5 bases from V and 6 from J, leaving 14 bases between them. The CDR3 is 13 residues long. CDR3 loop: CASSPPPNSEQYF. The CDR3 nucleotides are TGTGCCAGCAGTCCCCCCCCCAACTCCGAGCAGTACTTC.

This clone was found a few times. The CDR3 sequence is CASSLPPGNEQYF. CDR3 sequence (DNA): TGTGCCAGCAGCCTCCCTCCGGGAAACGAGCAGTACTTC. The chain couples TRBV9 to TRBJ2-7; possibly TRBD2 for D (5 bases). This CDR3 contains 13 residues. Trimming shortened V by 4 bases and J by 5 bases, and 13 bases separated the two germline ends. Germline loops: CDR1 SGDLS, CDR2 YYNGEE.

The genes are TRBV6-1 and TRBJ2-3; the D is unclear. Deletions cut 2 bases from V and 8 bases from J, with 11 bases between. There are 13 residues in the CDR3. Germline CDR1 and CDR2: MNHNS and SASEGT. CDR3 sequence (DNA): TGTGCCAGCAGTGAAAAGCAGGATGGTACGCAGTATTTT. Its translation is CASSEKQDGTQYF.

This clone appeared a few times. The chain recombines TRBV7-8 with TRBJ2-5; D is unclear. The V and J ends lost 5 bases and 0 bases respectively, with 10 bases between them. The CDR3 is 14 residues long. Germline V gene sequence: CDR1 SGHVS, CDR2 FQNEAQ. The CDR3 protein is CASSLGYHQETQYF. CDR3 DNA sequence: TGTGCCAGCAGCCTCGGGTATCACCAAGAGACCCAGTACTTC.

This clone was detected only a few times. The chain has TRBV9 and TRBJ2-3; D gene uncertain. V lost 4 bases and J lost 4, with 10 bases in between. CDR3 length equals 13 residues. Germline V gene data show CDR1 as SGDLS and CDR2 as YYNGEE. CDR3 protein: CASSPVESDTQYF. The CDR3 DNA follows: TGTGCCAGCAGCCCCGTAGAATCAGATACGCAGTATTTT.

This clone was observed a few times. The V gene is TRBV14, the J gene TRBJ1-2; D is unresolved. Trimming removed 1 base from V and 5 bases from J, with 5 bases in between. The CDR3 is 12 amino acids. CDR1 and CDR2 (germline): SGHDN, FVKESK. The chain's CDR3 is CASSQATYGYTF. In DNA, the CDR3 is TGTGCCAGCAGCCAAGCAACATATGGCTACACCTTC.